A single sample gave rise to the 5 T cell receptor beta chains below, sequenced in a study of cytomegalovirus exposure and HLA in healthy donors. Assay: immunoSEQ multiplex PCR; the TCRdb copy retains only in-frame clones and omits some. The sample has around 150,000 clones; about 89% are singletons. What was sequenced was PBMCs. Receptors originate from a man aged 18 to 29 in good health and CMV-seronegative.

CDR3 residues: CASSSQGNEQYF. In nucleotides, the CDR3 is TGTGCCAGCAGTTCACAGGGTAACGAGCAGTACTTC. The chain carries TRBV6-6 and TRBJ2-7, with a tentative D call TRBD1 (6 bases). Germline V gives CDR1 MNHNY, CDR2 SVGAGI (reference sequence). The CDR3 runs 12 residues. V was pared by 4 bases and J by 5 bases, with 9 bases between.

This clone occurred once. The J gene is TRBJ1-2, the V gene TRBV9; 8 nucleotides match TRBD1. The CDR3 runs to 15 residues. Trimming at V came to 3 bases and at J to 1 base, leaving 5 bases not matched to a gene. Germline V gene sequence: CDR1 SGDLS, CDR2 YYNGEE. CDR3 protein: CASSGAGTGNYGYTF. As DNA, the CDR3 is TGTGCCAGCAGCGGGGCCGGGACAGGTAACTATGGCTACACCTTC.

The chain has TRBV19 and TRBJ1-4; TRBD1 matches 12 bases. The germline V gene has CDR1 LNHDA and CDR2 SQIVND (reference sequence). V dropped 3 bases and J dropped 6; count of bases not matched to a gene: 2. This CDR3 has 15 amino acids. For the CDR3, the DNA is TGTGCCAGTAGTATCCGGGACAGGGGGCATGAAAAACTGTTTTTT. Protein: CASSIRDRGHEKLFF. Combining the CDR3 with reference TRBV19 and TRBJ1-4 gives the whole variable domain DGGITQSPKYLFRKEGQNVTLSCEQNLNHDAMYWYRQDPGQGLRLIYYSQIVNDFQKGDIAEGYSVSREKKESFPLTVTSAQKNPTAFYLCASSIRDRGHEKLFFGSGTQLSVL.

The V call is TRBV6-5, the J call TRBJ1-3; 8 bases fit TRBD1. CDR3 size: 15 residues. V was pared by 5 bases and J by 0 bases, with 3 bases of the junction left unmatched. CDR1 is MNHEY, CDR2 SVGAGI, per germline. CDR3 protein: CASSIQGVSGNTIYF. The CDR3 DNA sequence: TGTGCCAGCAGTATACAGGGGGTCTCTGGAAACACCATATATTTT.

The rearrangement uses TRBV29-1 and TRBJ2-2; 10 nucleotides agree with TRBD2. Losses at the gene ends were 7 bases for V and 5 bases for J; bases not matched to a gene: 4. This CDR3 is 13 amino acids long. Germline V gene lookup returns CDR1 SQVTM and CDR2 ANQGSEA. As DNA, the CDR3 is TGCAGCGCAGCTAGCGGGAGTACCGGGGAGCTGTTTTTT. Translation: CSAASGSTGELFF.